This TCR beta chain was sequenced during a study of cytomegalovirus exposure and HLA in healthy donors. Study-wide results and limits: Follow-up analysis later connected one missense variant in DCLRE1C with trimming of TCR beta V- and J-genes.

The PCR ran on 60 Vbeta and 13 Jbeta primers. Using immunoSEQ multiplex PCR, the repertoire was profiled, and TCRdb retains in-frame clones only, with some absent. The sample lists some 170,000 clones, under 80% occurring once. Points on this clone: Its antigen is currently unknown.

Per the germline V gene, CDR1 is SNHLY and CDR2 is FYNNEI. The trim removed 6 bases at V and 2 bases at J, leaving 3 bases unmatched. This CDR3 contains 15 residues. Material for sequencing was PBMCs. The chain carries TRBV2 and TRBJ2-1; TRBD2 matches at 11 bases. This TCR derives from a human donor in good health. As DNA, the CDR3 is TGTGCCAGCAGGGCGGGACTAGCGGCCTACAATGAGCAGTTCTTC. Residues: CASRAGLAAYNEQFF.